This TCR beta chain was observed in a study of regulatory T cells (dated by TCRdb to 2016 to 2018). About the study as a whole: The study compared T-cell receptor beta repertoires of sorted regulatory, conventional CD4+ and CD8+ T cells between CD3G-deficient patients and healthy controls.

Evidence of autoimmunity was present in all CD3G-deficient patients, and the autoimmunity was more severe in two of the patients. Patients ranged from 2 to 39 years of age at testing and had reduced naive and increased memory CD4+ and CD8+ T-cell proportions. CD4+ cells were FACS-sorted into CD25-high CD127-low regulatory T cells and CD25-low CD127-high conventional CD4+ T cells. Six individuals with CD3G deficiency were included in the patient group. An international network of physicians across the United States, Europe and Asia provided the patient samples and clinical data. Ficoll density separation was used to isolate peripheral blood mononuclear cells. Remarks on this clone: Its antigen target is currently unknown. Per-base quality was not reported, and no clone a single base away is much larger than it.

The junction shows trimming of 4 bases on V and 4 bases on J, plus 12 bases between the germline ends. The CDR3 covers 15 residues, taking in both the cysteine and the phenylalanine. CDR3 DNA only is kept here, 45 bases in frame from base 1. Based on the germline V gene, the CDR1 and CDR2 sequences are SGHRS and YFSETQ. Overall results and qualifications from the work: In patients, repertoires had restricted unique TRB V-J pairs and skewed V and J gene usage, with regulatory T cells showing the most marked changes. Enrichment for hydrophobic residues at CDR3 positions 6 and 7 was found in conventional CD4+ T cells from CD3G-deficient patients, suggesting more self-reactive specificities.

For the multiplex PCR, 52 forward TRBV primers and 13 reverse TRBJ primers were used, and amplification bias was corrected with both assay-based and computational methods. Within the immunoSEQ assay, multiplex PCR amplified rearranged TRB loci from genomic DNA. Sequencing of the TRB amplicons was done on an Illumina HiSeq platform. The source study handled its data this way. Raw sequences were error-filtered and aligned to reference gene sequences by custom algorithms and were subsequently analyzed with the immunoSEQ online tools. The frequencies of productive and nonproductive TRB rearrangements were evaluated among unique sequences as well as among total sequences. Assessment of potential self-reactivity relied on the hydrophobicity of positions 6 and 7 in the TRB CDR3, along with their amino acid composition. Prism software was used to run t tests, Mann-Whitney tests or two-way ANOVA for comparisons between groups. TCRdb provides this immuneACCESS table in a form limited to in-frame rearrangements. Some clones are lacking; in checked studies, under half of them reflect an unresolved V gene, and why the rest are absent is not known. That table supplies the V and J calls and clone size; D and trimming were determined from the DNA. For this sample there are fewer than 20,000 clones; roughly 84% appear just once. The top ten clones comprise 8% of the sample.

The sequence was obtained from a person in their thirties with CD3G deficiency. The sample was conventional CD4+ T cells sorted from blood. The chain is encoded by TRBV5-1 joined to TRBJ2-6; the D gene is unclear. The DNA is as follows: TGCGCCAGCAGCCGATTGGAAGGGGGGGCCAACGTCCTGACTTTC. Its product reads: CASSRLEGGANVLTF.